What follows is one T cell receptor (beta chain) and its context. Sequencing used immunoSEQ multiplex PCR; TCRdb keeps in-frame clones, though not all of them. The data hold over 75,000 clones, with about 89% observed a single time. There are 15 residues in the CDR3. The V gene end was trimmed by 3 bases and the J gene end by 9 bases; junction bases not matched to a gene: 8. The germline V gene encodes CDR1 SNHLY and CDR2 FYNNEI. The data stem from a study of OX40 agonist ivuxolimab in advanced cancers. Study in general: The treatment was a fully human IgG2 OX40 agonist, ivuxolimab. Antecedent anti-PD-1, anti-PD-L1 or anti-CTLA-4 therapy was permissible, with 35% to 40% having received some. The diagnoses of dose-escalation patients were hepatocellular carcinoma, melanoma, renal cell or head and neck cancer. Partial responses occurred in Three dose-escalation patients, one with hepatocellular carcinoma and two with cutaneous melanoma.

The sample here was CD4+ or CD8+ T cells sorted from blood, taken in a trial of the OX40 agonist ivuxolimab. The receptor comes from an adult with an advanced solid tumor such as melanoma, head and neck, liver or kidney cancer. The rearrangement uses TRBV2 and TRBJ2-1; 10 positions agree with TRBD2. The CDR3 DNA reads TGTGCCAGCAGTGAGTTAGCGGGAGGTTTTGGTGAGCAGTTCTTC. Translated, it gives CASSELAGGFGEQFF.